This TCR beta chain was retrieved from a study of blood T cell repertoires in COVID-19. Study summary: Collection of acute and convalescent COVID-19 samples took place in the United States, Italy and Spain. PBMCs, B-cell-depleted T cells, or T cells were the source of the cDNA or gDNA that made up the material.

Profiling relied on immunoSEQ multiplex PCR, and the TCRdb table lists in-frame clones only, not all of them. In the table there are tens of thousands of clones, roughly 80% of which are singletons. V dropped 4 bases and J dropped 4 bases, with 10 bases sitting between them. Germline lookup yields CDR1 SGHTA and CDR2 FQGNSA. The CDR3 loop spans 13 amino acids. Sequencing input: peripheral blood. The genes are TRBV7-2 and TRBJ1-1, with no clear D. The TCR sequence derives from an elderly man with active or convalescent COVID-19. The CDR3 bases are TGTGCCAGCAGCTCCCGGGTCGGCACTGAAGCTTTCTTT. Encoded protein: CASSSRVGTEAFF.